This T cell receptor (beta chain) was recovered during a study of breast tumors, draining lymph nodes, adjacent tissues. Study conclusions and caveats: Most tumor T cells seemingly derive from lymph node, then expand in tumor. Tumor repertoires ranked between lymph nodes and nontumor tissue in diversity, with V and J gene preferences.

TCRdb re-called the multiplex PCR reads through MiXCR, storing one row per CDR3 protein. The sample holds 200,000 or so distinct CDR3 sequences, about 32% seen once. Per germline, CDR1 SEHNR and CDR2 FQNEAQ (reference sequence). The CDR3 has 15 amino acids. V lost 4 bases and J lost 1, with 13 bases in between. Axillary draining lymph nodes of breast cancer patients supplied the node samples. On this clonotype: Its target is not known.

The chain has TRBV7-9 and TRBJ1-1; D is possibly TRBD1 (5 bases). Sequencing used axillary lymph node tissue. This sequence originates from a female donor with breast cancer. Some clones in this sample may be carry-over from other donors' samples. The CDR3 DNA reads TGTGCCAGCAGCTCACCCGGGACGGCGAACACTGAAGCTTTCTTT. This gives the protein CASSSPGTANTEAFF. Variable domain in full (rest from reference TRBV7-9 and TRBJ1-1): DTGVSQNPRHKITKRGQNVTFRCDPISEHNRLYWYRQTLGQGPEFLTYFQNEAQLEKSRLLSDRFSAERPKGSFSTLEIQRTEQGDSAMYLCASSSPGTANTEAFFGQGTRLTVV.